This TCR beta chain is drawn from a study of blood T cell repertoires in COVID-19. Germline CDR1 reads SNHLY; CDR2 reads FYNNEI. This CDR3 has 16 residues. Unmatched junction bases numbered 12, after V lost 4 bases and J lost 5 bases. Sequencing was performed with immunoSEQ multiplex PCR; in TCRdb, only in-frame clones are kept and a portion is missing. The sample lists over 200,000 clones; 88% were seen once. Sequenced input: PBMCs or T cells enriched from blood (not recorded which). The receptor was derived from a woman aged 25 to 39 who had been exposed to COVID-19. The rearrangement uses TRBV2 and TRBJ1-1; TRBD1 matches 8 bases. The CDR3, as DNA: TGTGCCAGCAGTGGCCGACAGGGGCGCAGTAGAACTGAAGCTTTCTTT. Residues: CASSGRQGRSRTEAFF.